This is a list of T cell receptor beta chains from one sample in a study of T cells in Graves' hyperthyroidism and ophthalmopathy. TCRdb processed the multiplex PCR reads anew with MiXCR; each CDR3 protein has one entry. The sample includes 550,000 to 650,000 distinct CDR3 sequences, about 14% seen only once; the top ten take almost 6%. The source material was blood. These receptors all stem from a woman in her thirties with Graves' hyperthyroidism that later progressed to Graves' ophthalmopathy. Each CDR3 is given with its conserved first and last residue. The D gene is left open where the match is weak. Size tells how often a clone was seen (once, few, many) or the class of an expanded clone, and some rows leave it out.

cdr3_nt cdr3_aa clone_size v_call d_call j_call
TGTGCCAGCAGTTTATCGGAGGATCAGCCCCAGCATTTT CASSLSEDQPQHF many TRBV27 - TRBJ1-5
TGTGCCAGCAGCCTAGCGGGAGGGTACTCTGGGGCCAACGTCCTGACTTTC CASSLAGGYSGANVLTF many TRBV2 TRBD2 TRBJ2-6
TGTGCCAGCCCCCGGGGAGAAATGAACACTGAAGCTTTCTTT CASPRGEMNTEAFF many TRBV7-2 - TRBJ1-1
TGTGCCAGCAGTCTCAAACGGGACGAGCAGTACTTC CASSLKRDEQYF many TRBV11-2 - TRBJ2-7
TGTGCCAGCAGTTGGACAGGGGTGCCCTACGAGCAGTACTTC CASSWTGVPYEQYF many TRBV27 TRBD1 TRBJ2-7
TGTGCCAGCAGCTACTCCCAGGGACAGGAACTCTACGAGCAGTACTTC CASSYSQGQELYEQYF many TRBV12-3/TRBV12-4 TRBD1 TRBJ2-7
TGCAGCGTTGCCGGGACAGCGGTCACCGGGGAGCTGTTTTTT CSVAGTAVTGELFF many TRBV29-1 TRBD1 TRBJ2-2
TGTGCCAGCACCGGGCGACCGGGACAGGGTGCCTACGAGCAGTACTTC CASTGRPGQGAYEQYF - TRBV7-9 TRBD1 TRBJ2-7
TGTGCCAGCAGCTTGGGGCCCGGGCCTAGCCTTGAGTACTTC CASSLGPGPSLEYF few TRBV11-2 - TRBJ2-5
TGCAGCGACCGGGCTTACAATGAGCAGTTCTTC CSDRAYNEQFF few TRBV29-1 - TRBJ2-1
TGTGCCACCAGCAGGACAGACCCGAGTGAAGCTTTCTTT CATSRTDPSEAFF few TRBV15 - TRBJ1-1
TGCAGTGCTAGAGCTTATAGGACCAGGGAGACCCAGTACTTC CSARAYRTRETQYF - TRBV20-1 - TRBJ2-5
TGTGCCAGCAGCTTAGTTACAGATACGCAGTATTTT CASSLVTDTQYF many TRBV12-3/TRBV12-4 - TRBJ2-3
TGTGCCAGCAGCCAAAGGGGGCTAGCGTTCTTC CASSQRGLAFF many TRBV3-2 - TRBJ2-1
TGCAGTGCTAGAGACTACGGAACCGGGGAGCTGTTTTTT CSARDYGTGELFF many TRBV20-1 - TRBJ2-2
TGTGCCAGTAGTAGTGGCGGAGCCTACGAGCAGTACTTC CASSSGGAYEQYF many TRBV19 - TRBJ2-7
TGTGCCAGCAGCCGTATTGGACTTACGTTCTTC CASSRIGLTFF few TRBV7-9 - TRBJ2-1
TGCAGTGCTAGAGTCGAAGAAATGATGTACGAGCAGTACTTC CSARVEEMMYEQYF many TRBV20-1 - TRBJ2-7
TGCGCCAGCAGCCAAGATGTGGAAAGGGCGGATAGCAATCAGCCCCAGCATTTT CASSQDVERADSNQPQHF - TRBV4-1 - TRBJ1-5
TGTGCCAGCAGCAGCCCCGGACTAGCGGGAGCCAATGAGCAGTTCTTC CASSSPGLAGANEQFF few TRBV7-8 TRBD2 TRBJ2-1
TGTGCCACCGAGGGTCGCCGTGAAGCTTTCTTT CATEGRREAFF many TRBV28 - TRBJ1-1
TGTGCCAGCAGTGAAGGGTTAGGATACACAGATACGCAGTATTTT CASSEGLGYTDTQYF many TRBV6-1 - TRBJ2-3
TGTGCCAGCAGCCCCCCAAAACACGAAGCTTTCTTT CASSPPKHEAFF many TRBV3-1 - TRBJ1-1
TGTGCCAGCAGCCCTTTAGCGGGAGGGATAGATACGCAGTATTTT CASSPLAGGIDTQYF many TRBV6-1 TRBD2 TRBJ2-3
TGCAGTGTTCCGACAGCGAACACTGAAGCTTTCTTT CSVPTANTEAFF - TRBV20-1 - TRBJ1-1
TGTGCCAGCAGCATAGGCGGACAGGGTTTTTCCGGGGAGCTGTTTTTT CASSIGGQGFSGELFF - TRBV7-9 TRBD1 TRBJ2-2
TGTGCCAGCAGCTGGGGGGGGACTGAGCAGTTCTTC CASSWGGTEQFF many TRBV27 TRBD2 TRBJ2-1
TGTGCCAGCAGTGACCGGGACATAAACGGCGAAAAACTGTTTTTT CASSDRDINGEKLFF few TRBV28 - TRBJ1-4
TGTGCCAGCAGACTTCACCTCTCAGGGGGCAAAACTGAAGCTTTCTTT CASRLHLSGGKTEAFF - TRBV27 TRBD1 TRBJ1-1
TGTGCCAGCAGTTACACAGGGGACTTTGGCTACACCTTC CASSYTGDFGYTF - TRBV6-2/TRBV6-3 TRBD1 TRBJ1-2